The 7 T cell receptor beta chains in this list originate from one sample, sequenced in a study of long-term antiretroviral therapy in people with HIV. The libraries were made with immunoSEQ v3.0 at survey level. The protocol was immunoSEQ multiplex PCR, while the TCRdb copy is restricted to in-frame clones and leaves out a portion. The top ten hold roughly 4% of the sample, which has more than 20,000 clones, more than 85% seen once. The sample in question was unsorted PBMCs, obtained 1.9 years after starting antiretroviral therapy. These receptors came from a woman in her 30s with HIV.

This chain links TRBV6-5 with TRBJ1-6; D not resolved. Germline assignment: CDR1 MNHEY and CDR2 SVGAGI. The germline V and J ends were trimmed by 6 bases and 7 bases, with 16 bases remaining between them. The CDR3 runs to 15 residues. The CDR3 here is CASSLGPQVNSPLHF. The CDR3 DNA is TGTGCCAGCAGCCTAGGGCCCCAGGTCAATTCACCCCTCCACTTT.

This clone was counted only a few times. The chain links TRBV2 to TRBJ1-5, with TRBD1 identical over 10 bases. Germline V gene data show CDR1 as SNHLY and CDR2 as FYNNEI. CDR3 length: 15 amino acids. Trimming at V came to 7 bases and at J to 4 bases, leaving 7 bases not matched to a gene. In nucleotides, the CDR3 is TGTGCCAGCATATCTGGGGGACAGGGGAATCAGCCCCAGCATTTT. It is translated as CASISGGQGNQPQHF.

The chain joins TRBV19 to TRBJ2-1, with no clear D. V was shortened by 3 bases and J by 3 bases, with 12 bases between the two germline ends. This CDR3 is 15 amino acids long. Germline CDR1 reads LNHDA; CDR2 reads SQIVND (reference sequence). CDR3 sequence (DNA): TGTGCCAGTAGTATCGGTATAGCCATCTACAATGAGCAGTTCTTC. The encoded protein is CASSIGIAIYNEQFF.

The chain recombines TRBV9 with TRBJ1-2; unclear D gene. The CDR3 contains 18 residues. Germline CDR1 SGDLS, CDR2 YYNGEE. Trimming left V 0 bases short and J 1 base short, with 19 bases between. The CDR3 sequence: CASSVGALTAAGNYGYTF. The CDR3 nucleotides are TGTGCCAGCAGCGTAGGGGCTCTCACTGCCGCAGGTAACTATGGCTACACCTTC.

The J gene is TRBJ1-1, the V gene TRBV29-1; D unresolved. Germline V lookup: CDR1 SQVTM, CDR2 ANQGSEA. The CDR3 consists of 13 residues. With 7 bases removed from V and 0 bases from J, the gap between germline ends came to 12 bases. The CDR3 loop reads CSALSGMNTEAFF. CDR3 bases: TGCAGCGCCTTATCTGGAATGAACACTGAAGCTTTCTTT. Full variable domain (rest looked up from reference TRBV29-1 and TRBJ1-1): SAVISQKPSRDICQRGTSLTIQCQVDSQVTMMFWYRQQPGQSLTLIATANQGSEATYESGFVIDKFPISRPNLTFSTLTVSNMSPEDSSIYLCSALSGMNTEAFFGQGTRLTVV.

This chain uses TRBV10-3 with TRBJ2-3, with TRBD2 matching over 10 bases. The germline CDR1 and CDR2 sequences are ENHRY and SYGVKD. CDR3 size: 16 residues. Trimming at V came to 9 bases and at J to 5 bases, leaving 14 bases not matched to a gene. CDR3 loop: CAMNAQRGGLRDTQYF. The DNA for the CDR3 is TGTGCCATGAACGCCCAGCGGGGGGGCCTGAGAGATACGCAGTATTTT.

This clone was seen only a few times. The chain links TRBV6-1 to TRBJ2-7; no firm D call. Germline CDR1 reads MNHNS; CDR2 reads SASEGT. Trimming cost V 10 bases and J 3 bases, with 19 bases left between them. The CDR3 runs to 14 residues. The chain's CDR3 is CAISVSPTNYEQYF. DNA of the CDR3: TGTGCCATCTCTGTAAGTCCCACAAACTACGAGCAGTACTTC.